This is a list of T cell receptor beta chains from one sample in a study of vaccination effects on CD4 cells after COVID-19. Clones were read by immunoSEQ multiplex PCR, and TCRdb kept only the in-frame ones, dropping some. The repertoire holds about 74,000 clones, with about 74% as singletons. For these TCRs, the target antigens are not known. The sample here was CD4+ T cells from PBMCs cultured without peptide, taken before COVID-19 vaccination. These receptors came from a human donor who received a COVID-19 vaccine. CDR3s include the opening cysteine and the closing phenylalanine or tryptophan. The order of the fields is clone size, V gene, J gene, D gene, CDR3 DNA, CDR3 protein. A D gene is named only where the DNA matches it firmly. Clone size appears in some rows only: once, few, many, or a class for an expanded clone.

-	TRBV12-3/TRBV12-4	TRBJ1-2	-	TGTGCCAGCAGTCGACAGGCGAACTATGGCTACACCTTC	CASSRQANYGYTF
-	TRBV18	TRBJ1-1	TRBD1	TGTGCCAGCTCACCCTCCGGGGACAGGGTAGGGCCTGAAGCTTTCTTT	CASSPSGDRVGPEAFF
once	TRBV6-5	TRBJ2-5	TRBD1	TGTGCCAGCAGTACGGACAGGGGGCTATTAGAGACCCAGTACTTC	CASSTDRGLLETQYF
-	TRBV5-1	TRBJ2-1	-	TGCGCCAGCAGCTTGGCGGCAGGGGTTAATGAGCAGTTCTTC	CASSLAAGVNEQFF
few	TRBV24-1	TRBJ2-1	-	TGTGCCACCAGTGATGCCCGGAAGGGGGGCAATGAGCAGTTCTTC	CATSDARKGGNEQFF
-	TRBV9	TRBJ1-6	-	TGTGCCAGCAGCCCACCCAAACGGGGTCCCTATAATTCACCCCTCCACTTT	CASSPPKRGPYNSPLHF
-	TRBV5-1	TRBJ2-5	-	TGCGCCAGCAGCAGCACGGGGGCTCGAGAGACCCAGTACTTC	CASSSTGARETQYF
-	TRBV7-9	TRBJ1-1	-	TGTGCCAGCAGCCCTCGTTCGGGGGGAGAGAACACTGAAGCTTTCTTT	CASSPRSGGENTEAFF
-	TRBV5-5	TRBJ1-1	-	TGTGCCAGCAGCTTAAGGTTCGGGAACACTGAAGCTTTCTTT	CASSLRFGNTEAFF
-	TRBV4-2	TRBJ2-1	-	TGTGCCAGCAGCCAAATTCGGGGGCTGGGTGAGCAGTTCTTC	CASSQIRGLGEQFF
-	TRBV5-1	TRBJ2-5	-	TGCGCCAGCAGCTACCAGGGCGCAGGGGAGACCCAGTACTTC	CASSYQGAGETQYF
-	TRBV9	TRBJ1-2	-	TGTGCCAGCAGCGTGGGGGCGAGGGGCTACACCTTC	CASSVGARGYTF
-	TRBV4-1	TRBJ1-2	TRBD1	TGCGCCAGCAGCCCCGACAGGGCTGGAGGCTACACCTTC	CASSPDRAGGYTF
-	TRBV19	TRBJ1-6	TRBD1	TGTGCCCGTATCCTGGGACAGCTCTCCTATAATTCACCCCTCCACTTT	CARILGQLSYNSPLHF
-	TRBV14	TRBJ2-2	-	TGTGCCAGCAGCCAAGGTCAGGGGAGCACCGGGGAGCTGTTTTTT	CASSQGQGSTGELFF
-	TRBV28	TRBJ1-2	-	TGTGCCAGCAGTCCACTGAGCCCTAACTATGGCTACACCTTC	CASSPLSPNYGYTF
once	TRBV5-1	TRBJ2-2	-	TGCGCCAGCAGCCCCCTCGGGGGGCCTGACACCGGGGAGCTGTTTTTT	CASSPLGGPDTGELFF
-	TRBV5-1	TRBJ2-1	-	TGCGCCAGCAGCCGAACCTACAATGAGCAGTTCTTC	CASSRTYNEQFF
once	TRBV7-8	TRBJ1-2	-	TGTGCCAGCAGCTTATTCGACGTACAGATACGATATGGCTACACCTTC	CASSLFDVQIRYGYTF
-	TRBV30	TRBJ2-5	-	TGTGCCTACCGAGGGTGGGGAGTGGAGACCCAGTACTTC	CAYRGWGVETQYF
-	TRBV15	TRBJ1-1	-	TGTGCCACCAGCAGAGATCCTTCGGTCGGTGAAGCTTTCTTT	CATSRDPSVGEAFF
-	TRBV7-8	TRBJ2-5	TRBD1	TGTGCCAGCAGCTACAGGGGGCGGTTTGTGCCTTCGCGCCAAGAGACCCAGTACTTC	CASSYRGRFVPSRQETQYF
few	TRBV5-1	TRBJ1-4	-	TGCGCCAGCAGCGAACTCCAGGGGACTAATGAAAAACTGTTTTTT	CASSELQGTNEKLFF
-	TRBV30	TRBJ1-1	-	TGTGCCTGGATTCCGCTGGGGTGGGGGGCGGTAGGGACTGAAGCTTTCTTT	CAWIPLGWGAVGTEAFF
-	TRBV19	TRBJ2-1	TRBD1	TGTGCCAGTAGCCCGGACAGGGGGCTGTTTTTAAGCAATGAGCAGTTCTTC	CASSPDRGLFLSNEQFF
-	TRBV28	TRBJ1-2	-	TGTGCCAGCAGCCAACTGAGGCGAGGGCCACGCTACACCTTC	CASSQLRRGPRYTF
few	TRBV6-6	TRBJ1-2	-	TGTGCCAGCAGTTTCGGGACATATGACGGCTACACCTTC	CASSFGTYDGYTF
-	TRBV19	TRBJ2-3	-	TGTGCCAGTAGTACCGGGAGACAGGGCAGAGCTGCAGATACGCAGTATTTT	CASSTGRQGRAADTQYF
-	TRBV4-2	TRBJ1-2	-	TGTGCCAGCAGCCCCGGACAGACCTATGGCTACACCTTC	CASSPGQTYGYTF
few	TRBV4-1	TRBJ1-2	TRBD1	TGCGCCAGCAGCTCTACAGGGGAGAGCTATGGCTACACCTTC	CASSSTGESYGYTF
-	TRBV3-1/TRBV3-2	TRBJ2-3	-	TGTGCCAGCAGCCAAGGGACAGATACGCAGTATTTT	CASSQGTDTQYF
-	TRBV5-1	TRBJ1-1	-	TGCGCCAGCAGCTTGGCAGGGGACACTGAAGCTTTCTTT	CASSLAGDTEAFF
-	TRBV18	TRBJ1-2	-	TGTGCCAGCTCCCCAGGTGCAGATAACTATGGCTACACCTTC	CASSPGADNYGYTF
-	TRBV30	TRBJ2-5	-	TGTGCCTGGAGTGCCGGGACCACCGACAGGGAGACCCAGTACTTC	CAWSAGTTDRETQYF
-	TRBV2	TRBJ2-5	TRBD2	TGTGCCAGCCGAAGGACTAGCGGGGGGTCAAAAGAGACCCAGTACTTC	CASRRTSGGSKETQYF
-	TRBV2	TRBJ2-3	-	TGTGCCAGCAGTGAACGACTCAGTGAAGGGGATACGCAGTATTTT	CASSERLSEGDTQYF
-	TRBV5-1	TRBJ2-3	TRBD2	TGCGCCAGCAGCCTTACTAGCGGGGTTGTCGGAGATACGCAGTATTTT	CASSLTSGVVGDTQYF
-	TRBV4-1	TRBJ2-2	-	TGCGCCAGCAGCCTACAGAGGTCAGGGTGGGCCGGGGAGCTGTTTTTT	CASSLQRSGWAGELFF
few	TRBV20-1	TRBJ1-3	-	TGCAGTGCTAGTGGCAGGGGAGGCTGGAACACCATATATTTT	CSASGRGGWNTIYF
-	TRBV24-1	TRBJ2-5	TRBD2	TGTGCCACCAGTGATTCCGGGACGGGACTAAAAGAGACCCAGTACTTC	CATSDSGTGLKETQYF
-	TRBV10-2	TRBJ1-1	-	TGCGCCAGCGGGGAAAGGTCAGGGTCTGAAGCTTTCTTT	CASGERSGSEAFF
few	TRBV12-3/TRBV12-4	TRBJ1-4	-	TGTGCCAGCAGTTTTGACGGGTATGAAAAACTGTTTTTT	CASSFDGYEKLFF
few	TRBV7-3	TRBJ1-3	-	TGTGCCAGCAGCTCCGGTCATTCTGGAAACACCATATATTTT	CASSSGHSGNTIYF
-	TRBV2	TRBJ1-1	-	TGTGCCAGCAGTGAGCGGGAAACTGAAGCTTTCTTT	CASSERETEAFF
-	TRBV28	TRBJ2-1	TRBD1	TGTGCCAGCACATTGCAGGGACAGGGGAGCAATGAGCAGTTCTTC	CASTLQGQGSNEQFF
-	TRBV3-1/TRBV3-2	TRBJ2-3	-	TGTGCCAGCAGCCAAACACGTGGTACGGCAGATACGCAGTATTTT	CASSQTRGTADTQYF
once	TRBV7-9	TRBJ1-1	-	TGTGCCAGCATGGGGGGTACGCAGAACACTGAAGCTTTCTTT	CASMGGTQNTEAFF
-	TRBV18	TRBJ2-2	-	TGTGCCAGCTCACCAGAGAACACCGGGGAGCTGTTTTTT	CASSPENTGELFF
-	TRBV14	TRBJ2-5	-	TGTGCCAGCGCGAGTCTCCTCGGGACCCAGTACTTC	CASASLLGTQYF
-	TRBV15	TRBJ2-1	-	TGTGCCACCAGCAGGGCAGGGCAGCTTAACAATGAGCAGTTCTTC	CATSRAGQLNNEQFF
-	TRBV20-1	TRBJ1-1	-	TGCAGTGCTAGTAGGGGCACTGAAGCTTTCTTT	CSASRGTEAFF
-	TRBV19	TRBJ1-3	TRBD1	TGTGCCAGTAGTAGGGGGAAGGGGGCAAGCTCTGGAAACACCATATATTTT	CASSRGKGASSGNTIYF
-	TRBV7-3	TRBJ2-5	-	TGTGCCAGCAGCTTAATGGGTTCGCAAGAGACCCAGTACTTC	CASSLMGSQETQYF
-	TRBV15	TRBJ1-4	-	TGTGCCACCAGCAGAGATCTGGGGGAAGGAAAACTGTTTTTT	CATSRDLGEGKLFF